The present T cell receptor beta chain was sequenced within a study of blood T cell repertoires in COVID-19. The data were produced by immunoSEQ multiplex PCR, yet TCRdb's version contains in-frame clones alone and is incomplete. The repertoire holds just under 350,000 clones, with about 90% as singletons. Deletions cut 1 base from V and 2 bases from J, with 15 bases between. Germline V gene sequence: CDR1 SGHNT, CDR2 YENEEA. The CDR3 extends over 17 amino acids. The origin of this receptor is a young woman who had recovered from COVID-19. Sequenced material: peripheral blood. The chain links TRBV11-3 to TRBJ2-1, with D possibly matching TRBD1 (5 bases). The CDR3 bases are TGTGCCAGCAGCTTAGCCCTCGGTGACAGAACCTACAATGAGCAGTTCTTC. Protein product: CASSLALGDRTYNEQFF.